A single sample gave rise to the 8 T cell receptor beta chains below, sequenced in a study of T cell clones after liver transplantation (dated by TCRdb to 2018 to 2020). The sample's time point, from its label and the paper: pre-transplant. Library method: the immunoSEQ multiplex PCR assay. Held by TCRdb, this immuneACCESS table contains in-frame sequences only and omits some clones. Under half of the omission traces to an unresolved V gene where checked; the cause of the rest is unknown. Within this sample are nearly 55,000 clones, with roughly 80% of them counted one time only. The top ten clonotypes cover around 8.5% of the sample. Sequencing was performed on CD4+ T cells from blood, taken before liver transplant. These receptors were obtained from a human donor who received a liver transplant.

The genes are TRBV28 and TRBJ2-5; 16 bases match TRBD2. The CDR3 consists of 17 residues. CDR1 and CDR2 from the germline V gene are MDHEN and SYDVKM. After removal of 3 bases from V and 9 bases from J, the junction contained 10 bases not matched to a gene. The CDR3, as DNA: TGTGCCAGCAGTTTTTGGACTCAGGGACTAGCGGGAGGGGCCCAGTACTTC. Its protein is CASSFWTQGLAGGAQYF.

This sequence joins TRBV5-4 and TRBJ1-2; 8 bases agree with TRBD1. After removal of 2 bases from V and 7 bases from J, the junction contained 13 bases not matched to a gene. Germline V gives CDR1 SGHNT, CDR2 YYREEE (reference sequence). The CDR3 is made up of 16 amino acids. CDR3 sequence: CASSFGHRGDASGYTF. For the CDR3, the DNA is TGTGCCAGCAGCTTCGGACACAGGGGGGACGCAAGTGGCTACACCTTC.

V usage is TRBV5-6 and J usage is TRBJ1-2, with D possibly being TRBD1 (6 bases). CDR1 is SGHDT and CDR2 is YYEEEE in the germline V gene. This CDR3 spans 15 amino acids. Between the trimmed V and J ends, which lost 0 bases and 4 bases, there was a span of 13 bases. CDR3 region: CASSLVPGGGYGYTF. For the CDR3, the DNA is TGTGCCAGCAGCTTGGTCCCCGGAGGGGGCTATGGCTACACCTTC.

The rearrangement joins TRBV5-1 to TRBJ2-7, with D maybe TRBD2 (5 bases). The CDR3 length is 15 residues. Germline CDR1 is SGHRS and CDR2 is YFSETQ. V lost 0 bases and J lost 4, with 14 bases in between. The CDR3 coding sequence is TGCGCCAGCAGCTTGGACGAAGAGGGTTCTTACGAGCAGTACTTC. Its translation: CASSLDEEGSYEQYF.

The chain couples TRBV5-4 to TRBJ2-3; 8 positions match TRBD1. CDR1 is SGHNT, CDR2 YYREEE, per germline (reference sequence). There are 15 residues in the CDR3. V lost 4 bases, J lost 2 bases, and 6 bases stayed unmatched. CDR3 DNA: TGTGCCAGCAGCACCCGGGACAGGCCCACAGATACGCAGTATTTT. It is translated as CASSTRDRPTDTQYF.

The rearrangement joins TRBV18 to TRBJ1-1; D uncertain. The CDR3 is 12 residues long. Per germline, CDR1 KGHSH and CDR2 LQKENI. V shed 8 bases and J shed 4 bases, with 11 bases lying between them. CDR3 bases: TGTGCCAGCACCAAGATGGGCACTGAAGCTTTCTTT. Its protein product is CASTKMGTEAFF. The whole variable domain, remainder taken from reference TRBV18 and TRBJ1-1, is NAGVMQNPRHLVRRRGQEARLRCSPMKGHSHVYWYRQLPEEGLKFMVYLQKENIIDESGMPKERFSAEFPKEGPSILRIQQVVRGDSAAYFCASTKMGTEAFFGQGTRLTVV.

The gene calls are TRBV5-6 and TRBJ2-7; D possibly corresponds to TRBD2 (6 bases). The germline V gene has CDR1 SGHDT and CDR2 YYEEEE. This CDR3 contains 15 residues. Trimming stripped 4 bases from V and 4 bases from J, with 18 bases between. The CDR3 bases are TGTGCCAGCAGCCTAGGGACGGGGGTTAAGTACGAGCAGTACTTC. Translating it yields CASSLGTGVKYEQYF.

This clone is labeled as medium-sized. CDR3 in amino acids: CASSLVRSQETQYF. Written as DNA, the CDR3 is TGTGCCAGCAGCTTAGTGCGGAGCCAAGAGACCCAGTACTTC. The chain is built from TRBV7-8 and TRBJ2-5; D gene unclear. The germline gives CDR1 SGHVS, CDR2 FQNEAQ. CDR3 length: 14 residues. With 1 base removed from V and 1 base from J, the gap between germline ends came to 7 bases.